Here is one T cell receptor beta chain with its context. The people who gave samples were healthy Caucasians from Russia, aged roughly 6 to 100. Samples had at least 6.5 million PBMCs isolated from them. Total RNA was isolated from each sample in quantities of at least 6 micrograms. Per the germline V gene, CDR1 is MNHEY and CDR2 is SVGEGT. V trimming: 7 bases; J trimming: 0 bases; junction bases outside the gene matches: 3. There are 13 residues in the CDR3. The sample belongs to a study of blood T cells in healthy people across ages. Study-level information: Template switching recovered approximately one barcoded beta molecule for every two T cells.

Then a second PCR, running about 7 to 11 cycles, was carried out with a sample-barcoded 5' primer and a J-beta primer mix. TCRdb itself ran the 5' RACE reads through MiXCR, one entry per CDR3 protein. The data contain about 830,000 distinct CDR3 sequences, roughly 50% of them seen just once; the ten biggest clones take up roughly 20%. Sequencing input: blood. The chain employs TRBV6-2 or TRBV6-3 and TRBJ2-7; TRBD1 agrees at 7 bases. The receptor's source is a man aged 25-40 years in good health. The CDR3 is CASIWDSSYEQYF. The CDR3 region has the DNA TGTGCCAGCATTTGGGACAGCTCCTACGAGCAGTACTTC.